This T cell receptor beta chain originates from a study of blood T cell repertoires in COVID-19. Across the whole study: Sample material is recorded as cDNA or gDNA derived from T cells, B-cell-depleted T cells, or PBMCs.

This table comes from immunoSEQ multiplex PCR, and its TCRdb copy is limited to in-frame clones, with some not included. The table lists approximately 82,000 clones, approximately 92% of them singletons. V lost 0 bases and J lost 1, with 6 bases in between. This CDR3 has 14 amino acids. Germline V lookup: CDR1 WNHNN, CDR2 SYGVQD (reference sequence). The sequencing sample was made of peripheral blood. The receptor's source is a woman between 55 and 75 years old with active COVID-19. This chain connects TRBV10-1 to TRBJ1-1; D gene ambiguous. CDR3 nucleotides: TGCGCCAGCAGTGAGTCGAGCGAGAACACTGAAGCTTTCTTT. Encoded protein: CASSESSENTEAFF.